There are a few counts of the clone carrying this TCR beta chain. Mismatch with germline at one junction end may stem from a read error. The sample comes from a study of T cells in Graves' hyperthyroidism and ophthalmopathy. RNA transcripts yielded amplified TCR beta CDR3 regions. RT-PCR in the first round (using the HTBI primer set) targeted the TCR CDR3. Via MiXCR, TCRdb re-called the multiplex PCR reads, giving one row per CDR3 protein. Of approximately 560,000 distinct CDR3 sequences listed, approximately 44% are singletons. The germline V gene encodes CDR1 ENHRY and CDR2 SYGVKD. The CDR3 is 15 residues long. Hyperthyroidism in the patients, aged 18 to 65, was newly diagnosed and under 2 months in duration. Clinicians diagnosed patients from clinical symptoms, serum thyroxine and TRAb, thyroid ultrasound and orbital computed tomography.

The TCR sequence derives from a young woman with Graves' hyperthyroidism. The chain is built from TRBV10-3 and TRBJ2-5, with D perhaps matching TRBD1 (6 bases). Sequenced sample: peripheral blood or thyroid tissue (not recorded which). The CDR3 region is CASSYRANYQETQYF. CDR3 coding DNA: TGTGCCAGCAGTTACAGGGCTAACTACCAAGAGACCCAGTACTTC.